This section outlines one TCR beta chain sequence together with its context. CDR3 length: 13 amino acids. Trimming took off 7 bases at V and 3 bases at J, with 12 bases between the two ends. Germline V gives CDR1 ENHRY, CDR2 SYGVKD. TCRdb recomputed calls from the reads with MiXCR, one row per CDR3 protein. Among approximately 700,000 distinct CDR3 sequences listed, 35% were seen once. The sample is drawn from a study of T cell repertoires in cytomegalovirus infection. Across the study: Signatures in public TCR beta sequences pointed to both CMV infection and matching HLA type.

This clonotype was sampled from a human donor in good health (CMV status not recorded). Some clones in this sample may be carry-over from other donors' samples. Sequenced: PBMCs. V and J are TRBV10-3 and TRBJ1-2, with TRBD1 as a possible D gene (5 bases). The CDR3: CAINTGQDYGYTF. The CDR3 DNA follows: TGTGCCATCAATACGGGGCAGGACTATGGCTACACCTTC.